This T cell receptor (beta chain) was observed in a study of T-cell memory formation after mild COVID-19. Overall study context: Each donor largely had its own TCR clusters.

Study-level points and caveats: The appearance of some responding clones in pre-infection memory suggested that cross-reactive memory joined. CD4/CD8 balance characterized clones contracting day 15 to 85, and CD4+ skew characterized later expanders.

TCRalpha and TCRbeta libraries used 5'RACE with constant-segment primers and UMIs. From the 5' RACE reads, TCRdb called clonotypes with MiXCR, one entry per CDR3 protein. This table has about 150,000 distinct CDR3 sequences, around 25% appearing once. In the case of this clonotype: What it recognizes is unknown.

CDR3 length equals 15 residues. The germline V gene encodes CDR1 SEHNR and CDR2 FQNEAQ (reference sequence). With 3 bases removed from V and 7 bases from J, the gap between germline ends came to 16 bases. J is TRBJ2-1 and V is TRBV7-9; D tentatively reads TRBD1 or TRBD2 (5 bases each). Sequencing used PBMCs or a T cell subset sorted from them (not recorded which). This TCR was sampled from an adult woman who had mild COVID-19 (a few samples of this study predate the infection). Cell type and time point are not known. The CDR3 spells CASSFALGEWNEQFF. As DNA, the CDR3 is TGTGCCAGCAGCTTTGCCCTGGGGGAGTGGAATGAGCAGTTCTTC.